The 14 T cell receptor beta chains listed next were all sequenced from one sample in a study of blood T cell repertoires in COVID-19. Sequencing was performed with immunoSEQ multiplex PCR; in TCRdb, only in-frame clones are kept and a portion is missing. The repertoire has about 440,000 clones, 80% to 95% of them found once; the top ten carry less than 0.75%. The material sequenced was PBMCs or T cells enriched from blood (not recorded which). Receptor source: a man aged 18 to 29 who had recovered from COVID-19.

This clone was observed a handful of times. The chain is built from TRBV10-3 and TRBJ2-1; 7 bases align to TRBD2. CDR1 and CDR2 from the germline V gene are ENHRY and SYGVKD. The V and J ends lost 3 bases and 3 bases, in that order; junction bases with no gene match: 23. CDR3 length equals 21 residues. CDR3 amino acids: CAISDETSGTILALNYNEQFF. The CDR3 DNA reads TGTGCCATCAGTGACGAGACGAGCGGGACGATCCTAGCTCTGAACTACAATGAGCAGTTCTTC.

V usage is TRBV10-1 and J usage is TRBJ1-1; D not certain. Trimming took 2 bases from V and 5 from J, leaving 9 bases between them. This CDR3 spans 13 amino acids. Germline CDR1 and CDR2: WNHNN and SYGVQD (reference sequence). As DNA, the CDR3 is TGCGCCAGCAGTGAGGCGGGTCGGACTGAAGCTTTCTTT. Its protein is CASSEAGRTEAFF.

V is TRBV12-3 or TRBV12-4 and J is TRBJ1-5; D unresolved. V was shortened by 6 bases and J by 6 bases, with 12 bases between the two germline ends. The CDR3 covers 13 residues. CDR3 loop: CASSGLAGQPQHF. The CDR3, as DNA: TGTGCCAGCAGCGGACTGGCGGGTCAGCCCCAGCATTTT.

The chain joins TRBV19 to TRBJ1-6; possible D gene TRBD1, 6 bases. Deletions cut 5 bases from V and 9 bases from J, with 11 bases between. CDR1 and CDR2 (germline): LNHDA, SQIVND (reference sequence). CDR3 size: 13 residues. The CDR3 nucleotides read TGTGCCAGTAGTCCGATACAGGGTTCACCCCTCCACTTT. It yields the protein CASSPIQGSPLHF.

This chain uses TRBV24-1 with TRBJ1-2; the D is unclear. Germline V gene data show CDR1 as KGHDR and CDR2 as SFDVKD. V was shortened by 1 base and J by 6 bases, with 8 bases between the two germline ends. CDR3 length: 13 amino acids. The CDR3 coding sequence is TGTGCCACCAGTGATTTACCCGGGAATGGCTACACCTTC. Translation: CATSDLPGNGYTF.

V usage is TRBV30 and J usage is TRBJ1-4, with 8 bases aligning to TRBD1. Germline loops: CDR1 GTSNPN, CDR2 SVGIG (reference sequence). Germline trimming cut 1 base from V and 13 bases from J; bases unmatched to any gene: 5. CDR3 length: 12 amino acids. CDR3 nucleotides: TGTGCCTGGAGTGCCCGGACAGGGCGACTGTTTTTT. It encodes CAWSARTGRLFF.

CDR3 sequence reads: CASGPFSSGSTETQYF. The CDR3 bases are TGTGCTAGTGGCCCTTTTTCTAGCGGGAGTACTGAGACCCAGTACTTC. The chain uses TRBV12-5 and TRBJ2-5; 10 nucleotides align to TRBD2. Germline loops: CDR1 LGHNT, CDR2 FRNRAP. The ends lost 6 bases at V and 5 bases at J; junction bases unmatched: 12. The CDR3 is made up of 16 amino acids. Full variable domain (remainder filled in from reference TRBV12-5 and TRBJ2-5): DARVTQTPRHKVTEMGQEVTMRCQPILGHNTVFWYRQTMMQGLELLAYFRNRAPLDDSGMPKDRFSAEMPDATLATLKIQPSEPRDSAVYFCASGPFSSGSTETQYFGPGTRLLVL.

This clone came up once. J is TRBJ2-3 and V is TRBV29-1; 13 nucleotides align to TRBD2. CDR1 is SQVTM and CDR2 is ANQGSEA in the germline V gene. This CDR3 comprises 16 residues. V shed 4 bases and J 7 bases; nucleotides not matched to a gene: 11. CDR3: CSVVLGLAGPFYTQYF. For the CDR3, the DNA is TGCAGCGTTGTTCTGGGACTAGCGGGACCCTTCTATACGCAGTATTTT.

The sample holds one count of this clone. The chain is built from TRBV5-6 and TRBJ2-7; 8 positions match TRBD2. Trimming removed 4 bases from V and 2 bases from J; junction bases left unmatched: 5. Per the germline V gene, CDR1 is SGHDT and CDR2 is YYEEEE. CDR3 size: 14 residues. The CDR3 spells CASSQAGAPYEQYF. Here the CDR3 DNA reads TGTGCCAGCAGCCAAGCGGGGGCTCCCTACGAGCAGTACTTC.

V is TRBV7-8 and J is TRBJ2-7, with D possibly matching TRBD1 (5 bases). Looked up from germline, CDR1 is SGHVS and CDR2 is FQNEAQ. The V gene lost 4 bases and the J gene lost 2 bases, with 12 bases spanning the gap. CDR3 length: 14 amino acids. In nucleotides, the CDR3 is TGTGCCAGCAGCTCCAATCGACAGACCTACGAGCAGTACTTC. Residues: CASSSNRQTYEQYF.

This clone was recorded a few times. The gene calls are TRBV13 and TRBJ1-6; no reliable D call. This CDR3 spans 13 amino acids. The germline V gene has CDR1 PRHDT and CDR2 FYEKMQ (reference sequence). The V and J ends lost 0 bases and 7 bases respectively, with 4 bases between them. CDR3 DNA sequence: TGTGCCAGCAGCTTAGGGCGGAATTCACCCCTCCACTTT. Its protein product is CASSLGRNSPLHF. Full variable domain (outside the CDR3, taken from reference TRBV13 and TRBJ1-6): AAGVIQSPRHLIKEKRETATLKCYPIPRHDTVYWYQQGPGQDPQFLISFYEKMQSDKGSIPDRFSAQQFSDYHSELNMSSLELGDSALYFCASSLGRNSPLHFGNGTRLTVT.

This clone has only one observation. The chain uses TRBV15 and TRBJ1-4; tentatively, D is TRBD1 (5 bases). Germline CDR1 reads LNHNV; CDR2 reads YYDKDF (reference sequence). The V end was cut by 0 bases, the J end by 9 bases, with 14 bases between. The length of the CDR3 is 15 residues. The CDR3 bases are TGTGCCACCAGCAGAGAGGGGGAGGTTGGGAAAAAACTGTTTTTT. This codes for CATSREGEVGKKLFF.

The chain uses TRBV6-5 and TRBJ2-7; D might be TRBD2 (6 bases). This CDR3 spans 14 amino acids. CDR1 and CDR2 from the germline V gene are MNHEY and SVGAGI. The germline V and J ends were trimmed by 10 bases and 6 bases, with 22 bases remaining between them. The DNA for the CDR3 is TGTGCCACTACACCCCAAGCCGGGGGTATCGAGCAGTACTTC. Translation gives CATTPQAGGIEQYF.

The V call is TRBV18, the J call TRBJ1-1; TRBD1 aligns across 8 bases. CDR1 KGHSH and CDR2 LQKENI come from the germline V gene. The CDR3 spans 15 residues. V gave up 3 bases and J gave up 2 bases; unmatched junction bases: 5. CDR3: CASSPNGQGNTEAFF. The CDR3 nucleotides read TGTGCCAGCTCACCTAACGGACAGGGCAACACTGAAGCTTTCTTT.